This T cell receptor (beta chain) was identified during a study of regulatory T cells in long-lasting Graves disease. Time point given: newly diagnosed GD, antithyroid drugs for less than 3 months. Isolated PBMC RNA provided the starting material for the TCR library. There are a few counts of this clonotype. The TCR beta library used iRepertoire HTBI primers with Arm-PCR amplification of CDR3. TCRdb used MiXCR to reprocess the multiplex PCR reads, holding one entry per CDR3 protein. The sample lists some 560,000 distinct CDR3 sequences, 15% to 20% occurring once. Trimming took 4 bases from V and 6 from J, leaving 16 bases between them. This CDR3 contains 14 residues. CDR1 is MGHRA and CDR2 is YSYEKL in the germline V gene. These same records also appear under a second study, on T cells in Graves' hyperthyroidism and ophthalmopathy.

This sequence originates from a middle-aged woman with Graves disease. V is TRBV4-1 and J is TRBJ2-7, with a possible D match to TRBD2 (5 bases). The sequences come from peripheral blood mononuclear cells (PBMCs), collected at new diagnosis, from a patient treated with antithyroid drugs. The CDR3 region has the DNA TGCGCCAGCAGCCGCTCCCGAGGGCAGGCCGAGCAGTACTTC. Protein sequence: CASSRSRGQAEQYF.